This TCR beta chain was sequenced in a study of CD8 T cells in ankylosing spondylitis. Whole-study findings and limits: Disease-linked clones reportedly concentrated significantly in matched ankylosing spondylitis synovial fluid. Several highly homologous variants made up a TCR beta motif, and this motif appeared characteristic of ankylosing spondylitis blood.

The V gene's germline CDR1 is PRHDT and CDR2 FYEKMQ (reference sequence). The J segment lost 5 bases and the V segment lost 1 base, leaving 7 bases of the junction unmatched. The CDR3 totals 15 residues. Making use of molecular barcodes, quantitative 5'-RACE generated TCR beta libraries. From the 5' RACE reads, TCRdb called clonotypes with MiXCR, one entry per CDR3 protein. The sample carries 350,000 to 450,000 distinct CDR3 sequences, approximately 20% recorded once. With regard to this clonotype: What it binds is not known.

The sample was blood, either unsorted or a sorted T cell fraction (not recorded which). V gene TRBV13 combines with J gene TRBJ2-5, with 7 bases identical to TRBD2. This receptor was obtained from a male donor with ankylosing spondylitis or in good health (not recorded which). The DNA for the CDR3 is TGTGCCAGCAGCTTAGCGGGGGGAAAGAGGGAGACCCAGTACTTC. This encodes CASSLAGGKRETQYF.